This T cell receptor (beta chain) appears in the sequencing data of a study of post-analysis software for immune sequencing data. Looking at the study overall: The cohort encompassed relapsing-remitting, secondary progressive and progressive-relapsing multiple sclerosis disease courses.

As for this clonotype: The antigen is not known.

Study observations and caveats: Multiple sclerosis was associated with a significant reduction in normalized Chao1 diversity relative to controls. Higher frequency in patients than in controls was seen for about five TRBV segments, with TRBV5-6, TRBV5-1 and TRBV20-1 among them. Samples prepared in the same batch strongly co-clustered by F measure.

Prepared TCR beta cDNA libraries contained unique molecular identifiers. Each sample of roughly 0.85 to 11 million input T cells yielded around 500,000 cDNA molecules, so each molecule approximated one T cell. From the PCR reads, TCRdb called clonotypes with MiXCR, one entry per CDR3 protein. Of under 650,000 distinct CDR3 sequences in the sample, about 40% were seen once. With 5 bases clipped from V and 5 bases from J, the junction kept 10 bases outside the gene matches. This CDR3 comprises 15 residues. Sequencing was performed on blood. V usage is TRBV12-3 or TRBV12-4 and J usage is TRBJ1-2, with 8 bases identical to TRBD1. The origin of this receptor is a girl between 10 and 17 years old with multiple sclerosis. The chain's CDR3 is CASSVAGTGIYGYTF. The CDR3 coding sequence is TGTGCCAGCAGTGTCGCCGGGACAGGAATATATGGCTACACCTTC.